Below, one T cell receptor beta chain is given with its context. The antigen is not known. Germline CDR1 is SGHNT and CDR2 is YYREEE (reference sequence). V was cut by 4 bases and J by 6 bases, with 19 bases left in between. The CDR3 spans 15 residues. The PCR used 60 Vbeta and 13 Jbeta primers. The method was immunoSEQ multiplex PCR; TCRdb's version includes in-frame clones alone and lacks a portion of them. This table holds about 240,000 clones, 82% found once. This record comes from a study of cytomegalovirus exposure and HLA in healthy donors. Notes on the study in general: Later, an analysis found that common viral pathogens appeared to be linked with several of the most significant clusters. Cytomegalovirus status, reportedly, was diagnosed with high specificity and sensitivity by the classifier. In a later analysis, V- and J-gene trimming of beta chains associated with a DCLRE1C missense variant, replicated independently.

This clonotype originated in a woman aged 40 to 50 in good health and CMV-seropositive. V and J are TRBV5-4 and TRBJ1-1, with D maybe TRBD1 (5 bases). The sample was PBMCs. The CDR3 coding sequence is TGTGCCAGCAGCCCCAAGAGCAGCTGGGGGGCTGAAGCTTTCTTT. Translating gives CASSPKSSWGAEAFF.